This T cell receptor (beta chain) emerged from a study of CDR3 diversity in severe acne. One entry per CDR3 protein results from TCRdb running MiXCR on the PCR reads. The data contain 85,000 to 120,000 distinct CDR3 sequences, 51% of them singletons. V shed 2 bases and J shed 4 bases, with 14 bases lying between them. Germline CDR1 is LNHDA and CDR2 is SQIVND (reference sequence). The CDR3 is made up of 15 amino acids. This TCR derives from a male donor with acne. The sequenced sample was blood. J is TRBJ1-2 and V is TRBV19; possible D gene TRBD1, 5 bases. CDR3 sequence reads: CASSIHKDGAYGYTF. CDR3 DNA: TGTGCCAGTAGTATACATAAGGACGGGGCCTATGGCTACACCTTC. The full variable domain, rest sourced from reference TRBV19 and TRBJ1-2, is DGGITQSPKYLFRKEGQNVTLSCEQNLNHDAMYWYRQDPGQGLRLIYYSQIVNDFQKGDIAEGYSVSREKKESFPLTVTSAQKNPTAFYLCASSIHKDGAYGYTFGSGTRLTVV.